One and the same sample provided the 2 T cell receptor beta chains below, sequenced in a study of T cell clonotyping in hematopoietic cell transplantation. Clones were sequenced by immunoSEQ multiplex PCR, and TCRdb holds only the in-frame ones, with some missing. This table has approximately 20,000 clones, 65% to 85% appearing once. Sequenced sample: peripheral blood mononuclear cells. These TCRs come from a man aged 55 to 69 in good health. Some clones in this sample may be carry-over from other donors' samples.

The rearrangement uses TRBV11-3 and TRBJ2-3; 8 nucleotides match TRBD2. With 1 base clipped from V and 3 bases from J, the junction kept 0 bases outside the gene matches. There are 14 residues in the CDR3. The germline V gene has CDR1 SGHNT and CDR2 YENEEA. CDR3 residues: CASSLVAGTDTQYF. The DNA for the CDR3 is TGTGCCAGCAGCTTAGTAGCGGGGACAGATACGCAGTATTTT.

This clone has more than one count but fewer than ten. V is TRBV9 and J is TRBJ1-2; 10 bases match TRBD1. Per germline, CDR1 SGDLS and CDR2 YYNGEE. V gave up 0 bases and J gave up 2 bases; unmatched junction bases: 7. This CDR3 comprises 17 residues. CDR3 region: CASSVATGQGENYGYTF. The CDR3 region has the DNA TGTGCCAGCAGCGTAGCTACAGGACAGGGGGAGAACTATGGCTACACCTTC.